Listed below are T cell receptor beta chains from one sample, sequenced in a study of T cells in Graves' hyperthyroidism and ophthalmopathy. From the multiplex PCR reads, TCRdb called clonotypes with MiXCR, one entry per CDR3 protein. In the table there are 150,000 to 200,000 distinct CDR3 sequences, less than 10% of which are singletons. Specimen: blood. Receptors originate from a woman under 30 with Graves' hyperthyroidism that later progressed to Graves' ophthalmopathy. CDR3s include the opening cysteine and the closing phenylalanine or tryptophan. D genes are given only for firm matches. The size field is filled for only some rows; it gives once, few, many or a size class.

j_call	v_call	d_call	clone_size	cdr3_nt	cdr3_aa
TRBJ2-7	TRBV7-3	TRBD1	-	TGTGCCAGCAGCCCCGGGACAGGCTCCGAGCAGTACTTC	CASSPGTGSEQYF
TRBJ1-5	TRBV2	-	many	TGTGCCAGCAGTGGACAGAGAAATCAGCCCCAGCATTTT	CASSGQRNQPQHF
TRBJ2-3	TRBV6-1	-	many	TGTGCCAGCAGCCCTCCTACTAGGGTTACGCAGTATTTT	CASSPPTRVTQYF
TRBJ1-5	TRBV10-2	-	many	TGCGCCAGCAGTGAGTCAGGGGTTTATCAGCCCCAGCATTTT	CASSESGVYQPQHF
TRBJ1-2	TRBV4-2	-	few	TGTGCCAGCAGCCAATCCTCCCGCACGGGGAACTATGGCTACACCTTC	CASSQSSRTGNYGYTF
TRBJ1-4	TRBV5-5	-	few	TGTGCCAGCAGCCCACTACAGTCAACTAATGAAAAACTGTTTTTT	CASSPLQSTNEKLFF
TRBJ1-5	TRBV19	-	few	TGTGCCAGTACCCGGGTTTCGGGGTTCGATCAGCCCCAGCATTTT	CASTRVSGFDQPQHF
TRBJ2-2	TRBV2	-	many	TGTGCCAGCAGTGCCGGTCCACAGGTCACCGGGGAGCTGTTTTTT	CASSAGPQVTGELFF
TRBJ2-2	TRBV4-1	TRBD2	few	TGCGCCAGCAGCCAATTTTTATACGGGAGGATTCGTTTCACCGGGGAGCTGTTTTTT	CASSQFLYGRIRFTGELFF
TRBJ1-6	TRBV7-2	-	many	TGTGCCAGCAGCCCCCAGGACAGCCCGAATTCACCCCTCCACTTT	CASSPQDSPNSPLHF
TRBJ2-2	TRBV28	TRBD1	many	TGTGCCAGCAACAAGAGACAGGGTAACACCGGGGAGCTGTTTTTT	CASNKRQGNTGELFF
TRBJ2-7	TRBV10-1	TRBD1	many	TGCGCCAGCAGTGAGTCTGGCAGGGGGATCTACGAGCAGTACTTC	CASSESGRGIYEQYF
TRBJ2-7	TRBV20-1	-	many	TGCAGTGCTAGATCAAACCGGGTGGCAGGGACGTCCTACGAGCAGTACTTC	CSARSNRVAGTSYEQYF
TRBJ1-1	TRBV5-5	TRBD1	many	TGTGCCAGCAGCTTGGTTGGGACAGGCTCCTCAGCTTTCTTT	CASSLVGTGSSAFF
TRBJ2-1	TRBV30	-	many	TGTGCCTGGAGTGTAGGTGGCTTCTACAATGAGCAGTTCTTC	CAWSVGGFYNEQFF
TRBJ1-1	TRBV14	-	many	TGTGCCAGCAGCCAAGTTGGGGACACTGAAGCTTTCTTT	CASSQVGDTEAFF
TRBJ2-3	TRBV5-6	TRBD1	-	TGTGCCAGCAAACGGACAGGGAAAAGAACAGATACGCAGTATTTT	CASKRTGKRTDTQYF
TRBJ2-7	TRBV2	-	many	TGTGCCAGCAGACACAGGGCTCTAGCCGACGTCGAGCAGTACTTC	CASRHRALADVEQYF
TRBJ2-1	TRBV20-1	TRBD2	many	TGCAGTGCTAGACTCCCGGGACTAGCTCGCAATGAGCAGTTCTTC	CSARLPGLARNEQFF
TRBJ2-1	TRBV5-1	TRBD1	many	TGCGCCAGCAGCTTAAGACAGGGGACCTACAATGAGCAGTTCTTC	CASSLRQGTYNEQFF
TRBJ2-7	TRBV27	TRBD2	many	TGTGCCAGCAGACCTGAAGCGGGAGGGAACTACGAGCAGTACTTC	CASRPEAGGNYEQYF
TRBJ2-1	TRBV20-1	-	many	TGCAGTGCTACCGGGGTCAGAGTCAATGAGCAGTTCTTC	CSATGVRVNEQFF
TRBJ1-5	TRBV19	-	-	TGTGCCAGTAGTATAGATGGGGGACTGGGCAATCAGCCCCAGCATTTT	CASSIDGGLGNQPQHF
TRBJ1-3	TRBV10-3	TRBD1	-	TGTGCCATCAGTGAGGATGACAGGGGGGCTGGAAACACCATATATTTT	CAISEDDRGAGNTIYF
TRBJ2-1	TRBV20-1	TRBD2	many	TGCAGTGCTAGTGACAGCGGGAAAGAGTATGAGCAGTTCTTC	CSASDSGKEYEQFF
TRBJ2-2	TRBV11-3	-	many	TGTGCCAGCAGCCTGTCCGACAGGAACACCGGGGAGCTGTTTTTT	CASSLSDRNTGELFF
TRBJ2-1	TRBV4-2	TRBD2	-	TGTGCCAGCAGCGCCAGCGGGGGGGCATACAATGAGCAGTTCTTC	CASSASGGAYNEQFF
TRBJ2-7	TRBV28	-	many	TGTGCCAGCAGTTTTCATCAGGGTTCCTACGAGCAGTACTTC	CASSFHQGSYEQYF
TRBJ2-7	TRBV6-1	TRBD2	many	TGTGCCAGCAGTGAATTCAGCCTGGGAGGGTCCGAGCAGTACTTC	CASSEFSLGGSEQYF
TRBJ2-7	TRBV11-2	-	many	TGTGCCAGCAGCTTAAAAGGGGACGAGCAGTACTTC	CASSLKGDEQYF
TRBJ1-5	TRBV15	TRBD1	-	TGTGCCACCAGCACCCGACAGGGGCGCAATCAGCCCCAGCATTTT	CATSTRQGRNQPQHF